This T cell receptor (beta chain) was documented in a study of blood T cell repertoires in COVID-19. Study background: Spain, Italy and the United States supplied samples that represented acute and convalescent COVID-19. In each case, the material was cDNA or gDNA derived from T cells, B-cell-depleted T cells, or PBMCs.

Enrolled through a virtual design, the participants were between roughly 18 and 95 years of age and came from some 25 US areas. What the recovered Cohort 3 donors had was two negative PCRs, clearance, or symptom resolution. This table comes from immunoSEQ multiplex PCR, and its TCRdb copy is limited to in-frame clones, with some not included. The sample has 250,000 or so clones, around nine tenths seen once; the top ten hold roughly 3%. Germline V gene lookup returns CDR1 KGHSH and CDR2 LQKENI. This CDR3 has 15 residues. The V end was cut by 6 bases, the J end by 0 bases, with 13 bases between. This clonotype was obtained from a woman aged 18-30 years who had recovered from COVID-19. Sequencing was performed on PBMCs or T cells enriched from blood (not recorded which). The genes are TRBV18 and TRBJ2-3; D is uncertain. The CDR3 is CASSPTLTSTDTQYF. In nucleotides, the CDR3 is TGTGCCAGCTCTCCTACCTTGACTAGCACAGATACGCAGTATTTT.